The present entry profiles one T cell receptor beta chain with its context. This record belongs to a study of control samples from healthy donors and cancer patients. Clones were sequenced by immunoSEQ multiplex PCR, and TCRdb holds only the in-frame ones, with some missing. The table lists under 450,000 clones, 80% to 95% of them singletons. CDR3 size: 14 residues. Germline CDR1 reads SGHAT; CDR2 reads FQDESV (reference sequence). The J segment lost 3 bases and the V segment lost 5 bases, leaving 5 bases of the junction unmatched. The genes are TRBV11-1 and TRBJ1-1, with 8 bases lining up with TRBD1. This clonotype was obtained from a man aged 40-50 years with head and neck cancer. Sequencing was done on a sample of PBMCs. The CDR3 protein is CASSLGQEDTEAFF. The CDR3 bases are TGTGCCAGCAGCCTGGGACAGGAGGACACTGAAGCTTTCTTT.